Below, 24 T cell receptor beta chains from the same sample are listed, as sequenced in a study of T cells in Graves' hyperthyroidism and ophthalmopathy. RNA transcripts gave rise to amplified TCR beta CDR3 regions. The study used the HTBI primer set for a first-round RT-PCR of the TCR CDR3. In TCRdb, the multiplex PCR reads were re-called with MiXCR into one record per CDR3 protein. The sample holds around 660,000 distinct CDR3 sequences, nearly 45% seen once. The sequenced material came from peripheral blood or thyroid tissue (not recorded which). The receptor set was obtained from an adult man with Graves' disease, either hyperthyroidism or ophthalmopathy (not recorded which).

The chain is built from TRBV7-9 and TRBJ1-1; D is ambiguous. Deletions cut 5 bases from V and 3 bases from J, with 19 bases between. Germline V gene sequence: CDR1 SEHNR, CDR2 FQNEAQ (reference sequence). The CDR3 length is 16 residues. CDR3 sequence (DNA): TGTGCCAGCAGCGCTTTGGGTGGGATGGTATACACTGAAGCTTTCTTT. Amino acid sequence: CASSALGGMVYTEAFF.

The J gene is TRBJ1-2, the V gene TRBV25-1; maybe TRBD1 (5 bases). The CDR3 spans 10 residues. Germline CDR1 MGHDK, CDR2 SYGVNS. The CDR3 protein is CARLGEGYTF. In DNA, the CDR3 is TGTGCTAGATTGGGGGAAGGCTACACCTTC.

This chain uses TRBV5-4 with TRBJ2-7, with 9 nucleotides matching TRBD1. Losses at the gene ends were 2 bases for V and 2 bases for J; bases not matched to a gene: 8. Per the germline V gene, CDR1 is SGHNT and CDR2 is YYREEE (reference sequence). The CDR3 extends over 16 amino acids. The chain's CDR3 is CASSFTGTGFTYEQYF. CDR3 DNA sequence: TGTGCCAGCAGCTTCACCGGGACAGGGTTCACCTACGAGCAGTACTTC.

The chain recombines TRBV6-4 with TRBJ1-5; D perhaps matches TRBD1 (6 bases). Germline CDR1 and CDR2: MRHNA and SNTAGT. The V end lost 1 base, the J end lost 11 bases, and 9 bases lay between the germline ends. The CDR3 sequence is 12 residues long. CDR3 in amino acids: CASSDWRQAQHF. Written as DNA, the CDR3 is TGTGCCAGCAGTGACTGGAGACAGGCCCAGCATTTT.

This chain joins TRBV29-1 and TRBJ1-5; 11 bases are a match to TRBD1. V lost 6 bases, J lost 4 bases, and 5 bases stayed unmatched. The germline V gene has CDR1 SQVTM and CDR2 ANQGSEA. The CDR3 is made up of 14 amino acids. CDR3 DNA: TGCAGCGTCGCGGACAGGGGGCGAAATCAGCCCCAGCATTTT. Amino acids: CSVADRGRNQPQHF.

The V and J genes are TRBV9 and TRBJ1-2; D is uncertain. This CDR3 comprises 14 residues. V was cut by 2 bases and J by 8 bases, with 16 bases left in between. Per germline, CDR1 SGDLS and CDR2 YYNGEE. CDR3 in DNA: TGTGCCAGCAGCGTTGGGGAAGGGTATCGGGGCTACACCTTC. It is translated as CASSVGEGYRGYTF.

This clonotype was counted ten times or more. The genes are TRBV19 and TRBJ1-6; perhaps TRBD1 as D (6 bases). Germline CDR1 is LNHDA and CDR2 is SQIVND (reference sequence). The CDR3 consists of 13 residues. The V and J ends lost 5 bases and 8 bases respectively, with 10 bases between them. CDR3 coding DNA: TGTGCCAGTAGTGACAGGACAGATTCACCCCTCCACTTT. Protein: CASSDRTDSPLHF.

This sequence joins TRBV19 and TRBJ2-7; 8 bases fit TRBD2. Germline V gene lookup returns CDR1 LNHDA and CDR2 SQIVND (reference sequence). V trimming: 5 bases; J trimming: 3 bases; junction bases outside the gene matches: 6. This CDR3 is built from 14 residues. For the CDR3, the DNA is TGTGCCAGTAGTCCCAATCTAGCGGGCTACGAGCAGTACTTC. Its protein product is CASSPNLAGYEQYF.

This chain joins TRBV20-1 and TRBJ2-5; 7 bases align to TRBD1. The trim removed 5 bases at V and 4 bases at J, leaving 13 bases unmatched. Germline assignment: CDR1 DFQATT and CDR2 SNEGSKA (reference sequence). CDR3 length: 15 residues. This CDR3 is CSAVKIGQVGETQYF. The CDR3 DNA reads as TGCAGTGCTGTTAAGATTGGACAGGTCGGAGAGACCCAGTACTTC.

The J gene is TRBJ1-3, the V gene TRBV20-1, with D perhaps matching TRBD1 (5 bases). This CDR3 has 12 amino acids. The V gene's germline CDR1 is DFQATT and CDR2 SNEGSKA (reference sequence). Trimming cost V 6 bases and J 4 bases, with 10 bases left between them. CDR3 nucleotide sequence: TGCAGTGCGGGGACTCTCGGAAACACCATATATTTT. Translation gives CSAGTLGNTIYF.

This chain uses TRBV6-1 with TRBJ1-5; 8 bases are shared with TRBD1. Unmatched junction bases numbered 9, after V lost 10 bases and J lost 4 bases. Germline V lookup: CDR1 MNHNS, CDR2 SASEGT. This CDR3 has 14 amino acids. CDR3 nucleotide sequence: TGTGCCATAGCTTCCGGGACAGGTAATCAGCCCCAGCATTTT. As protein: CAIASGTGNQPQHF.

This clonotype appeared a few times. The gene calls are TRBV12-3 or TRBV12-4 and TRBJ1-2; TRBD1 agrees at 10 bases. J lost 4 bases, V lost 6 bases, and 5 bases had no gene match. CDR3 length equals 14 residues. The CDR3 DNA reads TGTGCCAGCAGCCCGACAGGGGGCTCCTATGGCTACACCTTC. Translating gives CASSPTGGSYGYTF.

The rearrangement joins TRBV6-1 to TRBJ1-5, with TRBD1 as a possible D gene (5 bases). The V and J ends lost 4 bases and 5 bases respectively, with 12 bases between them. There are 14 residues in the CDR3. The germline CDR1 and CDR2 sequences are MNHNS and SASEGT. The CDR3 DNA sequence: TGTGCCAGCAGTGGGGGCAGGGATCATCAGCCCCAGCATTTT. Protein: CASSGGRDHQPQHF.

This clonotype was found once. This chain connects TRBV5-4 to TRBJ1-1; 7 bases align to TRBD1. This CDR3 has 13 amino acids. J was trimmed by 7 bases and V by 5 bases; bases with no gene match: 8. Germline CDR1 and CDR2: SGHNT and YYREEE (reference sequence). The DNA of the CDR3 is TGTGCCAGCAGTGGCGTCCAGGGGGGTGAAGCTTTCTTT. This encodes CASSGVQGGEAFF.

Turning to this clonotype: A much more abundant neighbour one base away suggests this may be a read error. V usage is TRBV9 and J usage is TRBJ1-3, with a possible D match to TRBD1 (6 bases). The CDR3 sequence is 15 residues long. V gave up 3 bases and J gave up 0 bases, with 10 bases separating them. CDR1 and CDR2 from the germline V gene are SGDLS and YYNGEE. CDR3 loop: CASSAAGASGNTIYF. The CDR3 DNA reads TGTGCCAGCAGCGCAGCGGGGGCCTCTGGAAACACCATATATTTT. Full variable domain (remainder filled in from reference TRBV9 and TRBJ1-3): DSGVTQTPKHLITATGQRVTLRCSPRSGDLSVYWYQQSLDQGLQFLIQYYNGEERAKGNILERFSAQQFPDLHSELNLSSLELGDSALYFCASSAAGASGNTIYFGEGSWLTVV.

The table lists this clonotype with many counts. J is TRBJ2-5 and V is TRBV24-1; no reliable D call. Looked up from germline, CDR1 is KGHDR and CDR2 is SFDVKD. This CDR3 region has 13 residues. V was clipped by 7 bases and J by 5 bases, with 13 bases between them. Here the CDR3 reads CATRQPPSETQYF. The CDR3, as DNA: TGTGCCACCAGACAACCCCCGTCCGAGACCCAGTACTTC.

This clonotype was seen at least ten times. The CDR3 nucleotides read TGCAGCGTATACCGGACGGGAAACTATGGCTACACCTTC. Amino acid sequence: CSVYRTGNYGYTF. The genes are TRBV29-1 and TRBJ1-2, with D hard to call. CDR1 is SQVTM and CDR2 is ANQGSEA in the germline V gene. V was trimmed by 6 bases and J by 2 bases, leaving 13 bases between them. CDR3 length: 13 residues.

This sequence joins TRBV13 and TRBJ1-4; no firm D call. CDR1 PRHDT and CDR2 FYEKMQ come from the germline V gene (reference sequence). The CDR3 runs to 15 residues. With 5 bases removed from V and 0 bases from J, the gap between germline ends came to 10 bases. The DNA of the CDR3 is TGTGCCAGCAGCAGCCGCGCGACAACTAATGAAAAACTGTTTTTT. Protein: CASSSRATTNEKLFF.

This clonotype was detected many times. The V gene is TRBV6-5, the J gene TRBJ2-7; no definite D call. The CDR3 totals 12 residues. V lost 6 bases, J lost 6 bases, and 12 bases lay in between. CDR1 and CDR2 from the germline V gene are MNHEY and SVGAGI. The CDR3 DNA follows: TGTGCCAGCAGCAGGTCCGCCAGCGAGCAGTACTTC. Translated, it gives CASSRSASEQYF.

The sample holds a few counts of this clonotype. The rearrangement joins TRBV7-9 to TRBJ2-7, with D hard to call. Germline CDR1 and CDR2: SEHNR and FQNEAQ (reference sequence). Trimming removed 3 bases from V and 2 bases from J, with 11 bases in between. The CDR3 has 14 amino acids. The CDR3 bases are TGTGCCAGCAGCTTGGCCTACCAAACCTACGAGCAGTACTTC. It specifies CASSLAYQTYEQYF.

The chain carries TRBV7-8 and TRBJ2-2, with D perhaps TRBD2 (6 bases). The CDR3 is 16 residues long. V gave up 5 bases and J gave up 6 bases, with 19 bases separating them. The germline gives CDR1 SGHVS, CDR2 FQNEAQ. The CDR3 coding sequence is TGTGCCAGCAGCAATAACTACGGGGGAGCGGCCGGGGAGCTGTTTTTT. This gives the protein CASSNNYGGAAGELFF.

This clonotype appeared many times. The chain is built from TRBV10-3 and TRBJ1-5, with D unresolved. Trimming took 10 bases from V and 3 from J, leaving 13 bases between them. This CDR3 spans 13 amino acids. Germline lookup yields CDR1 ENHRY and CDR2 SYGVKD. This chain's CDR3 is CASSYGFNQPQHF. The DNA for the CDR3 is TGTGCCAGTTCATACGGGTTCAATCAGCCCCAGCATTTT.

This clonotype was recorded a few times. The chain links TRBV12-3 or TRBV12-4 to TRBJ1-5; TRBD1 aligns across 12 bases. The J segment lost 1 base and the V segment lost 8 bases, leaving 9 bases of the junction unmatched. The CDR3 sequence is 17 residues long. The CDR3 is CASSRDRGPSSNQPQHF. Here the CDR3 DNA reads TGTGCCAGCTCACGGGACAGGGGGCCGTCGAGCAATCAGCCCCAGCATTTT.

The CDR3 here is CASSSRPAQGYTF. The CDR3 DNA is TGCGCCAGCAGCTCGAGGCCTGCGCAGGGCTACACCTTC. The chain links TRBV5-1 to TRBJ1-2; no clear D gene. CDR1 is SGHRS and CDR2 is YFSETQ in the germline V gene. The CDR3 runs to 13 residues. V was clipped by 3 bases and J by 8 bases, with 14 bases between them. Together with reference TRBV5-1 and TRBJ1-2, the CDR3 gives the full variable domain: KAGVTQTPRYLIKTRGQQVTLSCSPISGHRSVSWYQQTPGQGLQFLFEYFSETQRNKGNFPGRFSGRQFSNSRSEMNVSTLELGDSALYLCASSSRPAQGYTFGSGTRLTVV.